This T cell receptor (beta chain) was retrieved from a study of cytomegalovirus exposure and HLA in healthy donors. Study outcomes and limitations: Accurate prediction of HLA-A and HLA-B alleles (for most subjects) was reportedly achieved from TCR beta sequences.

To note about this clone: Its antigen is unknown.

The CDR3 runs to 14 residues. The trim removed 3 bases at V and 10 bases at J, leaving 12 bases unmatched. CDR1 and CDR2 (germline): SGHTA, FQGNSA. PCR primers comprised 60 Vbeta and 13 Jbeta primers. Only in-frame clones appear in the TCRdb table, and some are missing; sequencing was by immunoSEQ multiplex PCR. The sample yields over 60,000 clones, over 70% seen once. The receptor's source is a man aged 65-85 years in good health and CMV-seronegative. Sample: PBMCs. The chain couples TRBV7-2 to TRBJ2-7, with 7 bases matching TRBD1. The CDR3 coding sequence is TGTGCCAGCAGCTTGAGACAGGGAAAAGTCGTCCAGTACTTC. Translated: CASSLRQGKVVQYF.